This T cell receptor (beta chain) is from a study of blood T cell repertoires in COVID-19. Study-level information: PBMCs, B-cell-depleted T cells, or T cells were the source of the cDNA or gDNA that made up the material.

Using immunoSEQ multiplex PCR, the repertoire was profiled, and TCRdb retains in-frame clones only, with some absent. The sample includes 200,000 to 250,000 clones, around 80% of them seen just once. This CDR3 is 13 amino acids long. With 2 bases removed from V and 5 bases from J, the gap between germline ends came to 7 bases. From germline, CDR1 is MDHEN and CDR2 SYDVKM. The sample consisted of peripheral blood. The chain uses TRBV28 and TRBJ1-5; D is unresolved. The sequence was obtained from a human donor in a cohort sampled during active COVID-19. The CDR3 bases are TGTGCCAGCAGTTTAGCTGGGCATCAGCCCCAGCATTTT. Its protein product is CASSLAGHQPQHF.